The rows below give T cell receptor beta chains drawn from one sample of a study of cytomegalovirus exposure and HLA in healthy donors. Libraries were prepared by immunoSEQ multiplex PCR; TCRdb keeps only in-frame clonotypes and omits some of them. The profile covers about 110,000 clones, with 78% appearing a single time and 5.6% taken by the ten largest. The sample consisted of PBMCs. These receptor sequences come from a male donor in good health and CMV-seronegative. Both conserved end residues are part of each CDR3. The D gene is left open where the match is weak. Clone size is given for some rows only: seen once, a few or many times, or a class if the clone is expanded.

V	D	J	size	CDR3	DNA
TRBV19	.	TRBJ1-1	.	CASIGQINTEAFF	TGTGCCAGTATTGGACAGATCAACACTGAAGCTTTCTTT
TRBV18	TRBD1	TRBJ1-1	.	CASSMPGQGISRTEAFF	TGTGCCAGCTCCATGCCGGGACAGGGGATCTCGAGGACTGAAGCTTTCTTT
TRBV28	TRBD2	TRBJ2-7	once	CASIGGGKVYSHHGYEQYF	TGTGCCAGCATCGGGGGGGGGAAAGTGTACTCCCATCACGGCTACGAGCAGTACTTC
TRBV11-3	TRBD2	TRBJ2-1	.	CASSLGPRLALDEQFF	TGTGCCAGCAGCTTAGGCCCCCGACTAGCCCTGGATGAGCAGTTCTTC
TRBV19	.	TRBJ2-7	.	CASSSGIFSGYEQYF	TGTGCCAGTAGTAGCGGGATCTTCTCAGGCTACGAGCAGTACTTC
TRBV30	TRBD2	TRBJ2-1	many	CAWTSGYNEQFF	TGTGCCTGGACTAGCGGGTACAATGAGCAGTTCTTC
TRBV6-6	TRBD1	TRBJ1-5	.	CASSTTGGGQPQHF	TGTGCCAGCAGTACAACAGGGGGCGGTCAGCCCCAGCATTTT
TRBV5-1	TRBD1	TRBJ2-1	.	CASSTDRAYNEQFF	TGCGCCAGCAGCACGGACAGGGCCTACAATGAGCAGTTCTTC
TRBV7-9	TRBD1	TRBJ2-1	.	CSRDSNRTGTTGAQFF	TGTTCCAGAGACTCGAACCGGACAGGGACGACAGGTGCGCAGTTCTTC
TRBV4-1	.	TRBJ2-7	once	CASSQESSAKSYEQYF	TGCGCCAGCAGCCAAGAATCCAGCGCCAAATCCTACGAGCAGTACTTC
TRBV27	.	TRBJ2-7	.	CASSLSAVLEQYF	TGTGCCAGCAGTTTATCTGCGGTGCTGGAGCAGTACTTC
TRBV6-6	TRBD2	TRBJ2-5	few	CASSYERELGQETQYF	TGTGCCAGCAGTTATGAGCGGGAGCTGGGGCAAGAGACCCAGTACTTC
TRBV6-4	TRBD1	TRBJ2-1	.	CASSLGRTGNNEQFF	TGTGCCAGCAGCTTAGGAAGGACAGGGAACAATGAGCAGTTCTTC
TRBV29-1	TRBD1	TRBJ1-3	.	CSVGDSIGNTIYF	TGCAGCGTTGGGGACAGTATTGGAAACACCATATATTTT
TRBV18	.	TRBJ1-3	.	CASSPETARAGNTIYF	TGTGCCAGCTCACCAGAGACGGCGAGGGCTGGAAACACCATATATTTT
TRBV4-1	.	TRBJ1-4	few	CASSQALGSGATNEKLFF	TGCGCCAGCAGCCAGGCCTTGGGCAGCGGGGCAACTAATGAAAAACTGTTTTTT
TRBV5-4	TRBD1	TRBJ2-2	.	CASSRDSSNTGELFF	TGTGCCAGCAGTCGGGACAGCTCGAACACCGGGGAGCTGTTTTTT
TRBV7-2	.	TRBJ1-1	.	CASSPGARSEAFF	TGTGCCAGCAGCCCAGGGGCCAGGTCTGAAGCTTTCTTT
TRBV28	TRBD2	TRBJ2-2	.	CASTHTSGKAGELFF	TGTGCCAGCACCCATACCAGCGGGAAAGCCGGGGAGCTGTTTTTT
TRBV6-1	.	TRBJ2-7	.	CASDQGLPYEQYF	TGTGCCAGCGATCAGGGGTTACCCTACGAGCAGTACTTC
TRBV30	TRBD1	TRBJ2-7	.	CAWSSGTGGKNEQYF	TGTGCCTGGAGTTCAGGGACAGGGGGTAAAAACGAGCAGTACTTC
TRBV29-1	.	TRBJ1-4	.	CSVEGGTNEKLFF	TGCAGCGTTGAAGGGGGCACTAATGAAAAACTGTTTTTT
TRBV27	TRBD2	TRBJ2-7	.	CASSTQTSGRDEQYF	TGTGCCAGCAGTACCCAGACTAGCGGGAGGGACGAGCAGTACTTC
TRBV4-1	.	TRBJ2-1	.	CASSQELGVRLEQFF	TGCGCCAGCAGCCAAGAGCTAGGGGTTAGGCTGGAGCAGTTCTTC
TRBV5-1	.	TRBJ1-5	few	CASSPGDRVGNQPQHF	TGCGCCAGCAGCCCCGGAGACCGGGTTGGCAATCAGCCCCAGCATTTT
TRBV10-1	.	TRBJ2-1	.	CASSDSGEGNEQFF	TGCGCCAGCAGTGACTCAGGAGAGGGCAATGAGCAGTTCTTC
TRBV5-4	.	TRBJ2-1	.	CASSLGQIGVNEQFF	TGTGCCAGCAGCTTAGGACAGATCGGGGTCAATGAGCAGTTCTTC
TRBV7-6	.	TRBJ2-5	.	CASTDGRGQETQYF	TGTGCCAGCACCGACGGCAGGGGACAAGAGACCCAGTACTTC
TRBV15	TRBD1	TRBJ1-3	.	CATSRDRSTIYF	TGTGCCACCAGCCGGGACAGGTCGACCATATATTTT
TRBV5-4	TRBD1	TRBJ1-3	few	CASSYKGQSGNTIYF	TGTGCCAGCAGCTACAAGGGACAGTCTGGAAACACCATATATTTT
TRBV12-5	.	TRBJ2-5	.	CASAGLAETQYF	TGTGCTAGCGCAGGGCTGGCGGAGACCCAGTACTTC
TRBV14	TRBD2	TRBJ2-1	few	CASSQLTSGRASEQFF	TGTGCCAGCAGCCAGCTCACTAGCGGGAGGGCCAGTGAGCAGTTCTTC
TRBV5-1	TRBD2	TRBJ2-7	.	CASSLATASGRTSYEQYF	TGCGCCAGCAGCTTGGCGACGGCTAGCGGGAGGACATCCTACGAGCAGTACTTC
TRBV5-1	.	TRBJ2-7	.	CASSLDGSSAYEQYF	TGCGCCAGCAGCTTGGACGGGAGTTCCGCCTACGAGCAGTACTTC
TRBV9	TRBD1	TRBJ1-6	.	CASSVGQGDWNSPLHF	TGTGCCAGCAGCGTGGGACAGGGGGACTGGAATTCACCCCTCCACTTT
TRBV30	.	TRBJ2-2	.	CAWSLTNTGELFF	TGTGCCTGGAGTTTAACGAACACCGGGGAGCTGTTTTTT
TRBV29-1	.	TRBJ1-5	.	CSVARGEGQPQHF	TGCAGCGTTGCGCGGGGAGAAGGCCAGCCCCAGCATTTT
TRBV7-6	TRBD1	TRBJ1-5	once	CASSPGFGTGGQPQHF	TGTGCCAGCAGCCCAGGGTTTGGGACAGGGGGTCAGCCCCAGCATTTT
TRBV15	.	TRBJ2-7	.	CATSLDRYSSYEQYF	TGTGCCACCAGCCTCGACAGGTACAGCTCCTACGAGCAGTACTTC
TRBV28	.	TRBJ2-7	.	CASRRTERRPYEQYF	TGTGCCAGCAGGAGGACAGAAAGGCGGCCCTACGAGCAGTACTTC
TRBV25-1	.	TRBJ2-7	once	CASSALTGLEQYF	TGTGCCAGCAGTGCCCTCACAGGGCTCGAGCAGTACTTC
TRBV11-3	TRBD1	TRBJ1-3	once	CASRPGQGSGNTIYF	TGTGCCAGCAGACCTGGACAGGGCTCTGGAAACACCATATATTTT
TRBV18	.	TRBJ2-7	.	CASSPASLWYEQYF	TGTGCCAGCTCACCGGCTAGCTTGTGGTACGAGCAGTACTTC
TRBV18	TRBD1	TRBJ1-3	.	CASSPRRDRGNTIYF	TGTGCCAGCTCACCACGCCGGGACAGAGGAAACACCATATATTTT
TRBV27	.	TRBJ2-3	few	CASRGVGTQYF	TGTGCCAGCCGCGGAGTCGGTACGCAGTATTTT
TRBV6-1	TRBD2	TRBJ2-1	.	CASSVAAGDHNEQFF	TGTGCCAGCTCAGTCGCAGCGGGAGATCATAATGAGCAGTTCTTC
TRBV6-7	.	TRBJ1-5	.	CASSYGAPNQPQHF	TGTGCCAGCAGTTACGGGGCACCTAATCAGCCCCAGCATTTT
TRBV6-6	TRBD1	TRBJ1-1	.	CASRRDRDRGTEAFF	TGTGCCAGCAGAAGAGATCGGGACAGGGGAACTGAAGCTTTCTTT